This T cell receptor (beta chain) derives from a study of blood T cell repertoires in COVID-19. This clone was detected once. The repertoire was sequenced with immunoSEQ multiplex PCR; TCRdb's copy has only in-frame clones and lacks some. The repertoire includes more than 250,000 clones, around 86% of them detected once, and 1% sits in the top ten. This CDR3 region has 14 residues. Trimming took 1 base from V and 0 from J, leaving 4 bases between them. Germline CDR1 is KGHDR and CDR2 is SFDVKD. This receptor was taken from a man between 50 and 59 years old with active or convalescent COVID-19. The sample consisted of peripheral blood. This chain links TRBV24-1 with TRBJ2-3; D is undetermined. CDR3: CATSDLRSTDTQYF. Here the CDR3 DNA reads TGTGCCACCAGTGATTTACGGAGCACAGATACGCAGTATTTT.